Below are 21 T cell receptor beta chains sequenced from a single sample in a study of spatial heterogeneity in lung cancer. Stated time point: sample taken at primary tumor resection. Study results and caveats: Tumors with more nonsynonymous mutations had more expanded intratumoral alpha and beta TCRs.

No antigen is known for these receptors. TCRdb reprocessed the 5' RACE reads via MiXCR and lists one record per CDR3 protein. The data hold roughly 6,000 distinct CDR3 sequences, with roughly 16% observed a single time. Sample: lung tumor tissue, taken at surgery. Every receptor here comes from a male donor with early-stage non-small cell lung cancer.

This clonotype was seen at least ten times. A library prepared for alpha chains yielded this beta chain as an off-target read; its size is of little meaning. The rearrangement uses TRBV5-6 and TRBJ2-7, with 9 bases identical to TRBD1. CDR1 SGHDT and CDR2 YYEEEE come from the germline V gene. This CDR3 contains 15 residues. The V gene end was trimmed by 2 bases and the J gene end by 0 bases; junction bases not matched to a gene: 3. This CDR3 is CASSFGTGTSYEQYF. The DNA of the CDR3 is TGTGCCAGCAGCTTCGGGACAGGGACCTCCTACGAGCAGTACTTC.

This clonotype is deemed medium-sized (0.01 to 0.1%). Because the library targeted alpha chains, this beta chain is an off-target read whose size means little. CDR3 DNA: TGTGCCAGTAGTTCCCCCCGGGGAGCGGGGGCTAGCACAGATACGCAGTATTTT. It specifies CASSSPRGAGASTDTQYF. The V and J genes are TRBV19 and TRBJ2-3; 8 bases line up with TRBD2. The CDR3 spans 18 residues. Germline V gene data show CDR1 as LNHDA and CDR2 as SQIVND (reference sequence). Germline trimming cut 5 bases from V and 0 bases from J; bases unmatched to any gene: 13.

This clonotype was seen many times. With the library built for alpha chains, this beta chain is off target and its frequency is not meaningful. The V gene is TRBV7-8, the J gene TRBJ1-5; no clear D gene. Germline CDR1 reads SGHVS; CDR2 reads FQNEAQ. V lost 5 bases and J lost 6, with 8 bases in between. The CDR3 runs 12 residues. DNA of the CDR3: TGTGCCAGCAGCCTCGAGGGTCAGCCCCAGCATTTT. Translating gives CASSLEGQPQHF.

This clonotype was picked up many times. This beta chain slipped into a library made for alpha chains as a stray read, so its size is not meaningful. The chain uses TRBV12-3 or TRBV12-4 and TRBJ1-6; 8 nucleotides align to TRBD1. This CDR3 region has 14 residues. V was clipped by 6 bases and J by 9 bases; unmatched bases: 7. CDR3 amino acids: CASSAGQVTSPLHF. In DNA, the CDR3 is TGTGCCAGCAGCGCGGGACAGGTGACTTCACCCCTCCACTTT.

By share, this clonotype counts as medium-sized. Little can be read into the size of this beta chain, an off-target read in a library designed for alpha chains. The chain uses TRBV20-1 and TRBJ2-7, with 10 bases lining up with TRBD2. The CDR3 consists of 14 residues. Losses at the gene ends were 5 bases for V and 4 bases for J; bases not matched to a gene: 8. Germline CDR1 reads DFQATT; CDR2 reads SNEGSKA (reference sequence). CDR3 residues: CSALQREGPYEQYF. The CDR3 region has the DNA TGCAGTGCTTTGCAGCGGGAGGGCCCTTACGAGCAGTACTTC.

This clonotype was found a few times. Because this beta chain is a stray read in a library intended to capture alpha chains, its abundance should not be given much weight. The chain is built from TRBV3-1 and TRBJ1-5; no clear D. Trimming pared 2 bases from V and 3 bases from J, leaving 5 bases between. This CDR3 comprises 13 residues. Germline assignment: CDR1 LGHDT and CDR2 YNNKEL (reference sequence). CDR3 protein: CASSQQVNQPQHF. The CDR3 nucleotides are TGTGCCAGCAGCCAACAGGTCAATCAGCCCCAGCATTTT. The whole variable domain, filled in from reference TRBV3-1 and TRBJ1-5, reads DTAVSQTPKYLVTQMGNDKSIKCEQNLGHDTMYWYKQDSKKFLKIMFSYNNKELIINETVPNRFSPKSPDKAHLNLHINSLELGDSAVYFCASSQQVNQPQHFGDGTRLSIL.

Note on this clonotype: Because this beta chain is a stray read in a library intended to capture alpha chains, its abundance should not be given much weight. The chain uses TRBV6-5 and TRBJ1-2, with 7 bases matching TRBD1. V gave up 5 bases and J gave up 4 bases; unmatched junction bases: 7. The V gene's germline CDR1 is MNHEY and CDR2 SVGAGI. The CDR3 consists of 14 residues. CDR3 sequence: CASSQNRGGYGYTF. The CDR3 DNA is TGTGCCAGCAGTCAAAACAGGGGCGGCTATGGCTACACCTTC.

Sample share makes this clonotype medium-sized. The library was prepared for alpha chains; this beta chain is a stray read, so its frequency means little. The chain links TRBV14 to TRBJ2-1; 7 bases match TRBD1. Germline V gives CDR1 SGHDN, CDR2 FVKESK. The CDR3 covers 16 residues. V lost 3 bases to trimming and J lost 11 bases; unmatched junction nucleotides: 16. Here the CDR3 DNA reads TGTGCCAGCAGCCACTCCGGGACAGAATTCGGTCTTAAGCAGTTCTTC. Translating it yields CASSHSGTEFGLKQFF.

This clonotype was detected only a few times. The library was designed around alpha chains, so this beta chain is a stray read whose abundance carries little weight. The V and J genes are TRBV4-3 and TRBJ2-6, with unresolved D. This CDR3 has 16 amino acids. Germline CDR1 LGHNA, CDR2 YSLEER. The V end lost 0 bases, the J end lost 0 bases, and 6 bases lay between the germline ends. CDR3 region: CASSQEWGSGANVLTF. The CDR3 bases are TGCGCCAGCAGCCAAGAATGGGGCTCTGGGGCCAACGTCCTGACTTTC.

This clonotype is labeled medium-sized. Being off target in a library aimed at alpha chains, this beta chain has a size of little meaning. CDR3 in amino acids: CASLIAGAYEQYF. DNA for the CDR3: TGTGCCAGCCTCATAGCGGGGGCCTACGAGCAGTACTTC. The gene calls are TRBV12-3 or TRBV12-4 and TRBJ2-7; 9 bases align to TRBD2. The CDR3 covers 13 residues. Unmatched junction bases numbered 4, after V lost 8 bases and J lost 2 bases.

Many counts were recorded for this clonotype. The library was built for alpha chains, so this beta chain is an off-target read and its size means little. The chain combines TRBV4-3 with TRBJ1-3; 8 nucleotides agree with TRBD1. The V gene's germline CDR1 is LGHNA and CDR2 YSLEER. The CDR3 totals 16 residues. V shed 5 bases and J 3 bases; nucleotides not matched to a gene: 9. The DNA for the CDR3 is TGCGCCAGCAGCACCGGGACAGGACGGAATGGAAACACCATATATTTT. Translated: CASSTGTGRNGNTIYF.

This clonotype was recorded at least ten times. In a library made to pick up alpha chains, this beta chain is a stray read with a size that means little. The CDR3 sequence: CSARDSAGGYNEQFF. The CDR3 nucleotides read TGCAGTGCTAGAGATTCAGCGGGAGGGTACAATGAGCAGTTCTTC. This sequence joins TRBV20-1 and TRBJ2-1; 10 bases line up with TRBD2. CDR3 length equals 15 residues. The V gene end was trimmed by 0 bases and the J gene end by 4 bases; junction bases not matched to a gene: 3. The germline gives CDR1 DFQATT, CDR2 SNEGSKA (reference sequence).

This clonotype was counted at least ten times. A library prepared for alpha chains yielded this beta chain as an off-target read; its size is of little meaning. This chain joins TRBV28 and TRBJ1-5; 7 bases are a match to TRBD1. The CDR3 is 14 amino acids. Losses at the gene ends were 5 bases for V and 5 bases for J; bases not matched to a gene: 6. The germline V gene encodes CDR1 MDHEN and CDR2 SYDVKM. The CDR3 DNA sequence: TGTGCCAGCAGTCCCGGGACAGATTATCAGCCCCAGCATTTT. This encodes CASSPGTDYQPQHF.

Within the sample, this clonotype is medium-sized. The library was designed around alpha chains, so this beta chain is a stray read whose abundance carries little weight. The CDR3 DNA reads TGTGCCAGCAGTCTTCTTAGCCTGGGGTACGGAAACACCATATATTTT. It is translated as CASSLLSLGYGNTIYF. The chain couples TRBV2 to TRBJ1-3; D unclear. With 5 bases removed from V and 4 bases from J, the gap between germline ends came to 18 bases. This CDR3 is built from 16 residues. In germline, CDR1 is SNHLY, CDR2 FYNNEI.

Relative to its sample, this clonotype is medium-sized. This beta chain appears as a stray read in a library generated for alpha chains; its size is not informative. The rearrangement links TRBV29-1 to TRBJ1-2; the D is unclear. The CDR3 has 12 residues. Germline CDR1 and CDR2: SQVTM and ANQGSEA. V lost 6 bases and J lost 0, with 8 bases in between. The CDR3 DNA is TGCAGCGTCCGCGTATCTAACTATGGCTACACCTTC. Protein sequence: CSVRVSNYGYTF.

Within the sample, this clonotype is medium-sized. In a library made to pick up alpha chains, this beta chain is a stray read with a size that means little. The chain combines TRBV19 with TRBJ2-1, with 9 bases lining up with TRBD2. This CDR3 has 16 amino acids. Germline CDR1 reads LNHDA; CDR2 reads SQIVND (reference sequence). The V segment lost 1 base and the J segment 4 bases; nucleotides outside the gene matches: 5. The CDR3 is CASSIVETSGYNEQFF. CDR3 sequence (DNA): TGTGCCAGTAGTATAGTGGAGACTAGCGGATACAATGAGCAGTTCTTC.

This clonotype is termed medium-sized. This beta chain was picked up by a library intended for alpha chains and is off target, so its count carries little meaning. This chain joins TRBV29-1 and TRBJ2-7; 7 bases match TRBD2. CDR3 size: 13 residues. From germline, CDR1 is SQVTM and CDR2 ANQGSEA. The V gene end was trimmed by 6 bases and the J gene end by 7 bases; junction bases not matched to a gene: 12. CDR3 DNA sequence: TGCAGCGTGCCTAGCGGAGGAACATTGGAGCAGTACTTC. Translation: CSVPSGGTLEQYF.

In its sample, this clonotype is medium-sized. Since it is a stray read in a library aimed at alpha chains, this beta chain has a size that is not meaningful. The chain employs TRBV20-1 and TRBJ2-7; TRBD1 matches 7 bases. The germline V gene has CDR1 DFQATT and CDR2 SNEGSKA (reference sequence). The V and J ends lost 3 bases and 3 bases, in that order; junction bases with no gene match: 11. There are 15 residues in the CDR3. The CDR3 loop reads CSASPRTGQYYEQYF. Written as DNA, the CDR3 is TGCAGTGCTAGCCCCAGGACAGGACAATACTACGAGCAGTACTTC.

With respect to this clonotype: Found in a library prepared for alpha chains, this beta chain is an off-target read, and its abundance has little meaning. This chain uses TRBV6-4 with TRBJ2-3; 9 bases align to TRBD2. The CDR3 has 16 amino acids. The germline V gene encodes CDR1 MRHNA and CDR2 SNTAGT. V shed 2 bases, J shed 6 bases, and the junction held 9 bases outside the gene matches. CDR3 sequence: CASSDSGAGGVDTQYF. Written as DNA, the CDR3 is TGTGCCAGCAGTGACAGCGGTGCGGGAGGGGTTGATACGCAGTATTTT.

This clonotype is medium-sized. This beta chain is off target for a library built for alpha chains, so its abundance means little. The V gene is TRBV9, the J gene TRBJ2-3; TRBD2 matches 7 bases. CDR3 length: 15 residues. Germline-derived CDR1 and CDR2 are SGDLS and YYNGEE. The trim removed 4 bases at V and 1 base at J, leaving 6 bases unmatched. CDR3 coding DNA: TGTGCCAGCAGCCCGCGGGAGAGGGGCACAGATACGCAGTATTTT. Its protein is CASSPRERGTDTQYF.

This clonotype is classed as medium-sized. Within a library made for alpha chains, this beta chain is off target, and its count is uninformative. The chain recombines TRBV5-1 with TRBJ2-5; TRBD2 is a possible D gene (6 bases). Germline CDR1 is SGHRS and CDR2 is YFSETQ. Trimming left V 1 base short and J 5 bases short, with 15 bases between. This CDR3 region has 15 residues. CDR3 DNA sequence: TGCGCCAGCAGCTTGCTAACGGGGGACCTTGAGACCCAGTACTTC. The encoded protein is CASSLLTGDLETQYF.